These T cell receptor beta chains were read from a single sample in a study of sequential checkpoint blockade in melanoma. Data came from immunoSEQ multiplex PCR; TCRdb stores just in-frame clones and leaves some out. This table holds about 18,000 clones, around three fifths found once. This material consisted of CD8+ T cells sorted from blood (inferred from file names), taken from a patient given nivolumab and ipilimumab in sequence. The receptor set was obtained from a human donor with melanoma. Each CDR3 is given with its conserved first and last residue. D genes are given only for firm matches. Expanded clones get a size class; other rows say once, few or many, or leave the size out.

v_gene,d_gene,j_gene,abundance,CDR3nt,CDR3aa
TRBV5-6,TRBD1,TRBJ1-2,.,TGTGCCAGCAGCTGGGGGTGGACAGGGGAGTATGACTATGGCTACACCTTC,CASSWGWTGEYDYGYTF
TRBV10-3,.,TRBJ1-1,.,TGTGCCATCGCAGCGGACACTGAAGCTTTCTTT,CAIAADTEAFF
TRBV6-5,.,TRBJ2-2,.,TGTGCCAGTACCCTCGGAGGGAACACCGGGGAGCTGTTTTTT,CASTLGGNTGELFF
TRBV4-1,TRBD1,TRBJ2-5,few,TGCGCCAGCAGCCAGGGACAGCAAGAGACCCAGTACTTC,CASSQGQQETQYF
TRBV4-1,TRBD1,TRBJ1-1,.,TGCGCCAGCAGAATGGGACAGGGGAGAGCTTTCTTT,CASRMGQGRAFF
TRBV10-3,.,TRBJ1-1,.,TGTGCCATCAGTGGGGTGCATGGGGAGGGAGGAACTGAAGCTTTCTTT,CAISGVHGEGGTEAFF
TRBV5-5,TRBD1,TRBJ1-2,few,TGTGCCAGCAGCCTTACCGGGACAGAGTATGGCTACACCTTC,CASSLTGTEYGYTF
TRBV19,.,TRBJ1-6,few,TGTGCCAGTAGTGGGGGGGTACCAGCAAAAACCTATAATTCACCCCTCCACTTT,CASSGGVPAKTYNSPLHF
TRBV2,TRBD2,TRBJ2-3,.,TGTGCCAGCGGCACAGCGGGATTCACAGATACGCAGTATTTT,CASGTAGFTDTQYF
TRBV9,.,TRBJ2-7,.,TGTGCCAGCAGCGGGAGCGGAGATTACGAGCAGTACTTC,CASSGSGDYEQYF
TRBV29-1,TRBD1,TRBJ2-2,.,TGCAGCATAAGATCCGGGACAGGGGACACCGGGGAGCTGTTTTTT,CSIRSGTGDTGELFF
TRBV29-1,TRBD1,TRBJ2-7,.,TGCAGCGTTGTGGTGACAGGGAGATACGAGCAGTACTTC,CSVVVTGRYEQYF
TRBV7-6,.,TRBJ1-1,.,TGTGCCAGCAGCTTAGTCAGCGGGTTGAACACTGAAGCTTTCTTT,CASSLVSGLNTEAFF
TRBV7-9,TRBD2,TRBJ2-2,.,TGTGCCAGCGGACTAGCGGGAGGGCCGGACACCGGGGAGCTGTTTTTT,CASGLAGGPDTGELFF
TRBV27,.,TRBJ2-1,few,TGTGCCAGCAGCTACTCAGACAACAATGAGCAGTTCTTC,CASSYSDNNEQFF
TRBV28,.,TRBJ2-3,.,TGTGCCAGCAGTTTTCTAACAGAACCCACAGATACGCAGTATTTT,CASSFLTEPTDTQYF
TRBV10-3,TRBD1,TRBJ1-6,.,TGTGCCATCAGTGAAACGGGACAGCTCTATAATTCACCCCTCCACTTT,CAISETGQLYNSPLHF
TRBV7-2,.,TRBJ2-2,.,TGTGCCAGCAGCTTGAATGGGGGCGGTATAAGCACCGGGGAGCTGTTTTTT,CASSLNGGGISTGELFF
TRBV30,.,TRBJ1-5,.,TGTGCCTGGAGTGACGGGGGGAATCAGCCCCAGCATTTT,CAWSDGGNQPQHF
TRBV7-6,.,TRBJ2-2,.,TGTGCCAGCAGCTTAGGGACGCCTAGCTTTAGCGGGGAGCTGTTTTTT,CASSLGTPSFSGELFF
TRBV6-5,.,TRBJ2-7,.,TGTGCCAGCAGTTACTCGGGAATGGAGGTGGGCGAGCAGTACTTC,CASSYSGMEVGEQYF
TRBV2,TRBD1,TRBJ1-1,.,TGTGCCACCCTAAACCCTGGAGTCAGGGGGCTTGAAGCTTTCTTT,CATLNPGVRGLEAFF
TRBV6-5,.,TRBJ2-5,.,TGTGCCAGCAGTTACTCGGCAGGGGACCAGGAGACCCAGTACTTC,CASSYSAGDQETQYF
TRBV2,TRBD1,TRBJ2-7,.,TGTGCCAGCAGCGCCCACCGGACAGGGAAAGAGCAGTACTTC,CASSAHRTGKEQYF
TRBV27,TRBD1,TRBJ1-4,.,TGTGCCAGCAGTGTGCAGGGGGCTCGGGAAAAACTGTTTTTT,CASSVQGAREKLFF
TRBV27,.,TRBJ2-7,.,TGTGCCAGCAGTCTACCAAACGGGGACGAGCAGTACTTC,CASSLPNGDEQYF
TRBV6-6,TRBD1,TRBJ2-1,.,TGTGCCAGCAGTTCGGGACAGGGGGCGAACAATGAGCAGTTCTTC,CASSSGQGANNEQFF
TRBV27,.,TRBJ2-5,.,TGTGCCAGTGGGGCAGAGACCCAGTACTTC,CASGAETQYF
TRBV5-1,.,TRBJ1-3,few,TGCGCCAGCAGCTTGGAGGGGAATCGGGACACCATATATTTT,CASSLEGNRDTIYF
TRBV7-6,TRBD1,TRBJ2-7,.,TGTGCCAGCAGCCCCACTCCAACAGGGGGCCACGAGCAGTACTTC,CASSPTPTGGHEQYF
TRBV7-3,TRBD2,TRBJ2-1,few,TGTGCCAGCAGCGGGTCGGGGGGGTACAATGAGCAGTTCTTC,CASSGSGGYNEQFF
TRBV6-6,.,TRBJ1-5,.,TGTGCCAGCAGACCCGGACAGTCCAATCAGCCCCAGCATTTT,CASRPGQSNQPQHF
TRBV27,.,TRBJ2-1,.,TGTGCCAGCAGTTTAAATCCGGGGATATCCCCCAGAGAGCAGTTCTTC,CASSLNPGISPREQFF
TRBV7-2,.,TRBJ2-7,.,TGTGCCAGCAGCCCCCCACCGGACATCCCAACCTACGAGCAGTACTTC,CASSPPPDIPTYEQYF
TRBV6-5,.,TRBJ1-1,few,TGTGCCAGCAGCCCGACAGGAAACACTGAAGCTTTCTTT,CASSPTGNTEAFF
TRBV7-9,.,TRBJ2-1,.,TGTGCCAGCAGCTTACTCCCCTTATATGAGCAGTTCTTC,CASSLLPLYEQFF
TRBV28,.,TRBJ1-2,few,TGTGCCAGCAGCAGCCCCCGGAGGTATGGCTACACCTTC,CASSSPRRYGYTF
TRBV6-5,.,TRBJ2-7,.,TGTGCCAGCAGTCGACACTTAACAGCCTACGAGCAGTACTTC,CASSRHLTAYEQYF
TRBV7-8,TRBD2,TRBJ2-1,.,TGTGCCAGCAGCTTAAGCTCTAGCGGGAGTAGAAATGAGCAGTTCTTC,CASSLSSSGSRNEQFF
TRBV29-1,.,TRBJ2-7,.,TGCAGCGTGGGTTCACAGGGTTACGAGCAGTACTTC,CSVGSQGYEQYF
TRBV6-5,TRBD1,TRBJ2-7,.,TGTGCCAGCTCCTTCTTAGGACAGGGGGGTGGCGAGCAGTACTTC,CASSFLGQGGGEQYF
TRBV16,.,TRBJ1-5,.,TGCGCCAGCAGCCAGTCACAGGTTCAGCCCCAGCATTTT,CASSQSQVQPQHF
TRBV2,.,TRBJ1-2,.,TGTGCCAGCAGTGAAGAGGCCTATCAGGGGAACTATGGCTACACCTTC,CASSEEAYQGNYGYTF
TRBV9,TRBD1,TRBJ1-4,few,TGTGCCAGCAGCGCTACAGGGGGAGGTAATGAAAAACTGTTTTTT,CASSATGGGNEKLFF
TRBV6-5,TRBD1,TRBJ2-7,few,TGTGCCAGCAGTTACGGACAGGGTACCTACGAGCAGTACTTC,CASSYGQGTYEQYF
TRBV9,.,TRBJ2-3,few,TGTGCCAGCAGCGTAGCTGGGCGGGAAGGAGATACGCAGTATTTT,CASSVAGREGDTQYF
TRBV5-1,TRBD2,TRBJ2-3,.,TGCGCCAGCAGCATCTCGGGACTAGCGGGAGGGACAGATACGCAGTATTTT,CASSISGLAGGTDTQYF
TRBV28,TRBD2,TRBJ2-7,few,TGTGCCAGCAGTTCCAGAAGCGTGGCGCTAGCGGATCACGAGCAGTACTTC,CASSSRSVALADHEQYF
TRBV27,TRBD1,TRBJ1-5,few,TGTGCCAGCAGTTTATGGAGTGGACAGGGGGAACCCCAGCATTTT,CASSLWSGQGEPQHF
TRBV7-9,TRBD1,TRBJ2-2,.,TGTGCCAGCAGCTTACGGGACAGAAACACCGGGGAGCTGTTTTTT,CASSLRDRNTGELFF
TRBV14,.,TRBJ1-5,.,TGTGCCAGCAGCCAAGAGATTCCCAGGGTTAGCAATCAGCCCCAGCATTTT,CASSQEIPRVSNQPQHF
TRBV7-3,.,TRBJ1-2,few,TGTGCCAGCAGCTTAGAGTTAACAGGGTACGGCTACACCTTC,CASSLELTGYGYTF
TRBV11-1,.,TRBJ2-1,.,TGTGCCAGCAGCCCGCCGGGGGACAGCAATGAGCAGTTCTTC,CASSPPGDSNEQFF
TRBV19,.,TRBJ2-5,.,TGTGCCAGTAGTACCGAACGGGACTACCAAGAGACCCAGTACTTC,CASSTERDYQETQYF